This entry features one TCR beta chain sequence. Since a much larger clone is just one base distant, this may be a read error. In TCRdb, the PCR reads were re-called with MiXCR into one record per CDR3 protein. The top ten hold around 0.9% of the sample, which has about 640,000 distinct CDR3 sequences, around 20% seen once. This sample was included in a study of molecular identifiers for immune sequencing clone quantification. In germline, CDR1 is GTSNPN, CDR2 SVGIG (reference sequence). The CDR3 spans 12 residues. The V end was cut by 3 bases, the J end by 6 bases, with 12 bases between. Material: naive CD8+ T cells from blood, with Jurkat cell RNA spiked in. Specified subset: FACS-sorted CD8+CD4-CCR7+CD45RA+ naive T cells. This sequence was found in a human donor in good health. Some libraries in this study had Jurkat cell RNA spiked in. The chain employs TRBV30 and TRBJ2-7; a weak D match, TRBD1 (5 bases). CDR3 residues: CAWSRVNGEQYF. As DNA, the CDR3 is TGTGCCTGGAGCAGGGTAAACGGCGAGCAGTACTTC.